One T cell receptor beta chain is described in this entry. Its specific antigen is unknown. Base qualities are not provided; no much larger clone lies one nucleotide away. The CDR3 regions of human TCRbeta chains were analyzed by immunosequencing. As for how the authors treated the data: Repertoire TCRs were checked for matches against a reference library of SARS-CoV-2-specific TCRs that had been generated using the MIRA antigen-specificity platform. Breadth was defined as the fraction of unique TCRs that were SARS-CoV-2-associated, and depth was defined as the fraction of total T cells that were SARS-CoV-2-associated. Using the MIRA data, each spike-specific TCR was mapped to the spike region that the TCR reacts to and placed in a CD4 or CD8 class. Log10-transformed breadth and depth values were compared by one-way ANOVA with Sidak's multiple comparisons tests. This is the immuneACCESS table as TCRdb keeps it, with only in-frame sequences that have V and J called. A part of the clones is gone; compared with another copy, unresolved V genes explain less than half, and the rest is unexplained. V and J calls and clone size are copied from that table; D and trimming were computed from the DNA. For this sample the table gives approximately 160,000 clones, of which about 90% were detected only once. The leading ten clones occupy 2.5% to 3% of the sample.

This specimen comes from a study of T cell responses to AZD1222 COVID-19 vaccine (dated by TCRdb to 2020 to 2022). With respect to the entire study: AZD1222 recipients whose second dose came at about 4 weeks and those whose second dose came at about 12 weeks were combined into one group, since spike-specific TCR depth and breadth did not differ between the two schedules. Trial participants were enrolled by age into subgroups of 18-55, 56-69 and 70-plus years, and roughly 150, 30 and 60 TCR-sequenced participants, respectively, were included in these subgroups. A total of 233 trial participants underwent TCR sequencing, of whom about 200 had received two doses of AZD1222 and around 25 had received two doses of the MenACWY control vaccine.

Study-wide findings and limitations: A significant rise in spike-specific TCR breadth and depth was observed after two AZD1222 doses relative to day 0 and relative to MenACWY recipients. CD4 TCRs associated with the vaccine covered the entire spike protein, and the dominant responses were in regions 160-218 and 743-854. Nearly half of unique spike-specific TCRs reportedly recognized epitopes outside regions mutated in the B.1.351 and B.1.1.7 variants. Conclusions about previously exposed vaccinees are limited, since just 6 or 7 AZD1222 recipients were seropositive for SARS-CoV-2 at baseline. No day 14 peak-response samples were available, so repertoires were characterized only after the peak T cell response. Participants were mostly white British and included more females than males, and it was suggested by the authors that clonal diversity may have been underestimated. The 56-69-year group was small, and its depth increase did not reach significance, likely because of low power.

CDR1 and CDR2, looked up from the germline V gene (reference sequence), are SEHNR and FQNEAQ. V loses 5 bases of germline sequence and J loses 0 bases, and the interval between the two ends is 13 bases. The CDR3 covers 15 residues, taking in both the cysteine and the phenylalanine. Only the CDR3 portion is preserved as DNA: 45 bases, with reading frame beginning at the first base. According to the study, the label for this sample's time point signals: baseline before first vaccination. Vaccinee samples came from UK trials COV001 and COV002, including a single-blind randomized controlled phase 2/3 trial of AZD1222 (ChAdOx1 nCoV-19) in healthy adults. For TCRbeta chain sequencing, PBMC samples were collected from trial participants at day 0 and at day 28 after the second dose.

The V and J segments used are TRBV7-9 and TRBJ1-1, with the D segment identity uncertain. The sequenced sample was peripheral blood, obtained on day 0 of AZD1222 vaccination. The clonotype comes from an adult in good health. The DNA sequence follows: TGTGCCAGCAGCCCAGTCCTGGGCATGAACACTGAAGCTTTCTTT. Translation gives CASSPVLGMNTEAFF.